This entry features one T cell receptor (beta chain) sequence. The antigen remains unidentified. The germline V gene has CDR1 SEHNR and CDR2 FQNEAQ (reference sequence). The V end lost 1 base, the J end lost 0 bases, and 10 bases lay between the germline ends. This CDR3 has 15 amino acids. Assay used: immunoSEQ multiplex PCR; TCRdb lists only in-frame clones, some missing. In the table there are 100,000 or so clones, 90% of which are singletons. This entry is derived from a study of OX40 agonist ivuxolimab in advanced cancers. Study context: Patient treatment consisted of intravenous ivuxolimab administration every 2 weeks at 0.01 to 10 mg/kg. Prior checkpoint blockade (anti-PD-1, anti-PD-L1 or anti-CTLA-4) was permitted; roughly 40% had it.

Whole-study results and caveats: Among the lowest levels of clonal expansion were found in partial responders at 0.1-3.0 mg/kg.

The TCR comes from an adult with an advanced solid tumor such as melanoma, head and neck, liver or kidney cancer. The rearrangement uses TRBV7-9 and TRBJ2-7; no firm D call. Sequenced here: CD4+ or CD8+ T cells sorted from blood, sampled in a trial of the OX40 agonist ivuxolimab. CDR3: CASSLVGSFSYEQYF. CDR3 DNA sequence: TGTGCCAGCAGCTTAGTCGGTAGCTTCTCCTACGAGCAGTACTTC.